The entry that follows covers one TCR beta chain sequence. Its specificity is not known. The sample belongs to a study of blood T cells in healthy people across ages. General study results and limits: Compared with aged donors, long-lived donors showed fewer expanded clones, suggesting selection.

CDR1 is LGHNA, CDR2 YSLEER, per germline. V lost 1 base and J lost 5; bases outside the gene matches: 3. The CDR3 covers 15 residues. A second 7 to 11 cycle PCR used barcoded and J-beta primers. TCRdb redid the calling of the 5' RACE reads with MiXCR, one entry per CDR3 protein. The sample carries about 1.8 million distinct CDR3 sequences, around 48% recorded once. The gene calls are TRBV4-3 and TRBJ1-1; 11 positions match TRBD1. This receptor was taken from a woman in her thirties or forties in good health. Sequenced input: blood. CDR3 DNA: TGCGCCAGCAGCCAAGCCTGGGACAGGGGGACTGAAGCTTTCTTT. Protein product: CASSQAWDRGTEAFF.